The next 19 T cell receptor beta chains were all read from a single sample in a study of CD8+CD57+ T cells in acquired aplastic anemia. Only patients with CD8+CD57+ cell expansion on flow cytometry were chosen for sequencing. According to the study, genomic DNA was the template for TCR beta VDJ and CDR3 profiling. TCRdb re-analysed the reads in MiXCR, keeping a single row per CDR3 protein. The table lists approximately 220,000 distinct CDR3 sequences, approximately 51% of them singletons. The sample taken for sequencing was sorted CD4+, CD8+, or CD8+CD57+ T cells (not recorded which) from PBMCs. These receptors originate from a human donor with aplastic anemia.

There are many counts of this clonotype. This chain connects TRBV20-1 to TRBJ1-1; D not certain. The germline V gene has CDR1 DFQATT and CDR2 SNEGSKA (reference sequence). The V gene lost 5 bases and the J gene lost 1 base, with 17 bases spanning the gap. This CDR3 region has 15 residues. The DNA of the CDR3 is TGCAGTGCTCCCGGCAGTAGGACGGAGAACACTGAAGCTTTCTTT. It translates to CSAPGSRTENTEAFF.

Points on this clonotype: This may be a read error: a much more frequent sequence differs by one nucleotide. The CDR3 nucleotides are TGCGCCAGCAGCTTCGACAGGGGGGATGGCAATGAGCAGTACTTC. Residues: CASSFDRGDGNEQYF. The chain links TRBV7-9 to TRBJ2-7, with 9 bases identical to TRBD1. This CDR3 region has 15 residues. Germline lookup yields CDR1 SEHNR and CDR2 FQNEAQ (reference sequence).

This chain uses TRBV7-7 with TRBJ2-1; tentatively, D is TRBD1 (6 bases). The CDR3 length is 13 residues. Looked up from germline, CDR1 is SSHAT and CDR2 is FNYEAQ (reference sequence). V lost 4 bases and J 6 bases, leaving 10 bases between the germline ends. The CDR3 DNA is TGTGCCAGCAGCTCTGAAGGGGGCAATGAGCAGTTCTTC. Residues: CASSSEGGNEQFF.

This clonotype was recorded many times. The genes are TRBV5-1 and TRBJ2-1; 7 nucleotides align to TRBD2. The CDR3 loop spans 14 amino acids. Germline V gene lookup returns CDR1 SGHRS and CDR2 YFSETQ. V gave up 0 bases and J gave up 8 bases; unmatched junction bases: 5. The chain's CDR3 is CASSLGGGEDEQFF. CDR3 nucleotides: TGCGCCAGCAGCTTGGGGGGAGGGGAGGATGAGCAGTTCTTC.

The genes are TRBV2 and TRBJ2-3; the match to TRBD2 covers 9 bases. Germline V gene lookup returns CDR1 SNHLY and CDR2 FYNNEI. There are 15 residues in the CDR3. Losses at the gene ends were 3 bases for V and 5 bases for J; bases not matched to a gene: 6. The CDR3 DNA reads TGTGCCAGCAGTGATTTGCGGGGGGGCCGAGATACGCAGTATTTT. It codes for CASSDLRGGRDTQYF.

This clonotype was observed a few times. Possible read error: a much larger clone is one base away. The chain has TRBV20-1 and TRBJ2-7; 9 nucleotides align to TRBD2. Germline CDR1 and CDR2: DFQATT and SNEGSKA (reference sequence). The CDR3 is 12 residues long. Trimming took 6 bases from V and 6 from J; bases not matched to a gene: 6. The CDR3 DNA sequence: TGCAGTGCCGCGGGAGGGGGGTGCGAGCAGTACTTC. Protein product: CSAAGGGCEQYF.

The count of this clonotype is one. This chain uses TRBV2 with TRBJ1-6; D ambiguous. Trimming removed 8 bases at V and 5 bases at J, with 7 bases between. The CDR3 has 12 amino acids. Germline-derived CDR1 and CDR2 are SNHLY and FYNNEI. This chain's CDR3 is CASLEDNSPLHF. Here the CDR3 DNA reads TGTGCCAGCCTGGAGGATAATTCACCCCTCCACTTT.

Many counts were recorded for this clonotype. The V and J genes are TRBV24-1 and TRBJ2-1; D is perhaps TRBD1 (6 bases). The CDR3 consists of 13 residues. The germline V gene encodes CDR1 KGHDR and CDR2 SFDVKD. V lost 7 bases and J lost 6, with 12 bases in between. The CDR3 region has the DNA TGTGCCACCAGCCAACAGGGTGGCAATGAGCAGTTCTTC. Protein: CATSQQGGNEQFF.

The chain couples TRBV7-2 to TRBJ2-2; D possibly matches TRBD1 or TRBD2 (5 bases each). This CDR3 comprises 15 residues. CDR1 is SGHTA and CDR2 is FQGNSA in the germline V gene. With 4 bases removed from V and 9 bases from J, the gap between germline ends came to 18 bases. CDR3 loop: CASSSPGQGKWELFF. The CDR3 nucleotides read TGTGCCAGCAGCTCCCCGGGGCAGGGTAAGTGGGAGCTGTTTTTT.

This clonotype turned up a few times. A single base separates this from a much larger clone, so it may be a read error. This chain joins TRBV9 and TRBJ2-5; a weak D match, TRBD2 (6 bases). Per the germline V gene, CDR1 is SGDLS and CDR2 is YYNGEE. The CDR3 spans 17 residues. V shed 0 bases and J shed 3 bases, with 18 bases lying between them. DNA for the CDR3: TGTGCCAGCAGCGTAGGGTTTGGGAAGCGGGCTGAAGAGACCCAGTACTTC. Translating gives CASSVGFGKRAEETQYF.

V and J are TRBV15 and TRBJ1-3; a possible D gene is TRBD1 (5 bases). This CDR3 has 17 residues. CDR1 LNHNV and CDR2 YYDKDF come from the germline V gene (reference sequence). With 0 bases removed from V and 0 bases from J, the gap between germline ends came to 12 bases. The CDR3 spells CATSRETTGLSGNTIYF. The CDR3 DNA is TGTGCCACCAGCAGAGAGACAACAGGCCTCTCTGGAAACACCATATATTTT.

The chain is built from TRBV2 and TRBJ1-1; weak D call: TRBD1 (5 bases). V dropped 6 bases and J dropped 5 bases, with 13 bases sitting between them. CDR1 SNHLY and CDR2 FYNNEI come from the germline V gene. This CDR3 region has 13 residues. CDR3 amino acids: CASRRQGRTEAFF. The CDR3 DNA sequence: TGTGCCAGCAGGAGGCAGGGTCGGACTGAAGCTTTCTTT.

Remarks on this clonotype: The junction differs from germline at one of its ends, possibly a read error. The V and J genes are TRBV18 and TRBJ1-1; the D is unclear. Germline V gene data show CDR1 as KGHSH and CDR2 as LQKENI. This CDR3 region has 13 residues. CDR3 DNA: TGTGCCAGCTCCCCCGGGAAGAACACTAAAGCTTTCTTT. Its translation is CASSPGKNTKAFF.

J is TRBJ1-6 and V is TRBV27; tentatively, D is TRBD1 (6 bases). V was pared by 5 bases and J by 8 bases, with 19 bases between. CDR3 size: 16 residues. Germline V CDR1 and CDR2: MNHEY, SMNVEV (reference sequence). The CDR3: CASSPSGDKPYSPLHF. CDR3 bases: TGTGCCAGCAGTCCTAGCGGGGACAAGCCTTATTCACCCCTCCACTTT.

This clonotype was detected many times. This chain uses TRBV20-1 with TRBJ1-4, with a possible D match to TRBD1 (6 bases). Germline V CDR1 and CDR2: DFQATT, SNEGSKA (reference sequence). This CDR3 has 13 residues. The V gene lost 4 bases and the J gene lost 8 bases, with 14 bases spanning the gap. The DNA of the CDR3 is TGCAGTGCTACACAACAGGGTGAAGAAAAACTGTTTTTT. This encodes CSATQQGEEKLFF.

This clonotype was seen a handful of times. The J gene is TRBJ1-2, the V gene TRBV20-1; tentative D call: TRBD1 (6 bases). V lost 6 bases to trimming and J lost 2 bases, with 10 bases between them. The CDR3 has 12 residues. Germline assignment: CDR1 DFQATT and CDR2 SNEGSKA (reference sequence). The CDR3 is CSARDTNYGYTF. For the CDR3, the DNA is TGCAGTGCGAGGGACACCAACTATGGCTACACCTTC.

A few counts support this clonotype. The chain has TRBV5-4 and TRBJ2-1; D is perhaps TRBD1 (6 bases). Trimming shortened V by 2 bases and J by 5 bases, and 14 bases separated the two germline ends. The CDR3 runs to 15 residues. Germline CDR1 is SGHNT and CDR2 is YYREEE (reference sequence). As DNA, the CDR3 is TGTGCCAGCAGCTTTGGGGGACAAGAGGACAATGAGCAGTTCTTC. Protein sequence: CASSFGGQEDNEQFF.

As for this clonotype: A much larger clone sits a single nucleotide away, making a read error possible. This chain uses TRBV10-3 with TRBJ2-7; D is unresolved. CDR3 size: 15 residues. CDR1 and CDR2 (germline): ENHRY, SYGVKD. The V end was cut by 4 bases, the J end by 0 bases, with 13 bases between. CDR3 protein: CAISAVSSSSYEQYF. The DNA for the CDR3 is TGTGCCATCAGTGCAGTCAGCTCTTCCTCCTACGAGCAGTACTTC.

Of note for this clonotype: Compared with germline, one end of the junction differs, possibly owing to a read error. CDR3 bases: TGTGCCAGCAGTTCCGGAGACAATGAGCCCCAGCATTTT. This gives the protein CASSSGDNEPQHF. V and J are TRBV9 and TRBJ1-5; the D is unclear. The CDR3 loop spans 13 amino acids. Germline V gene data show CDR1 as SGDLS and CDR2 as YYNGEE.